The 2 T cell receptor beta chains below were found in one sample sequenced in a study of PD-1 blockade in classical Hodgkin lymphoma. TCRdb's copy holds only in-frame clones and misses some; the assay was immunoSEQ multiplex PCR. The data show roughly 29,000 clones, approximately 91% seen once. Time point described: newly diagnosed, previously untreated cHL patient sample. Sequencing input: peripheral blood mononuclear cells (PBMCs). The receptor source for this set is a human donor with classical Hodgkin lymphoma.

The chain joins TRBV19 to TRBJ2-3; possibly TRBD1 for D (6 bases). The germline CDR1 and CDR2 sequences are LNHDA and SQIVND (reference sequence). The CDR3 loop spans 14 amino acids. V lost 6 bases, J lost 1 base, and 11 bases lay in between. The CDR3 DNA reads TGTGCCAGTAGCCAACAGGGAGGCACAGATACGCAGTATTTT. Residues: CASSQQGGTDTQYF.

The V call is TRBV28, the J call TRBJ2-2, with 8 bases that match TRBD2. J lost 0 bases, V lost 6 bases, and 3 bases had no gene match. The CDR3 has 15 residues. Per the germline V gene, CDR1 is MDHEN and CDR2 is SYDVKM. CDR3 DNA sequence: TGTGCCAGCAGGCAGCGGGAGACGAACACCGGGGAGCTGTTTTTT. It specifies CASRQRETNTGELFF.